A selection of T cell receptor beta chains follows, all from one sample in a study of shared clonotypes between healthy human individuals. The assay was immunoSEQ multiplex PCR, and TCRdb's table has in-frame clones only and misses some. The table includes 150,000 to 200,000 clones, 90% to 95% detected once. Sequenced sample: naive CD4+ T cells sorted from blood. These TCRs come from a woman younger than 45 in good health. CDR3s include the opening cysteine and the closing phenylalanine or tryptophan.

J	V	CDR3
.	TRBV2	CASSEEAGVYYEQYF
TRBJ2-7	TRBV28	CASSLGGASYEQYF
TRBJ1-1	TRBV6-6	CASIIRGNTEAFF
TRBJ2-7	TRBV6-5	CASSFTRTGPYEQYF
TRBJ1-1	TRBV7-9	CASSPRQGVTTEAFF
TRBJ2-7	TRBV9	CASSVGGVTSYEQYF
TRBJ1-5	TRBV28	CASREGTQPQHF
TRBJ2-1	TRBV30	CAWSLLAGEEQFF
TRBJ1-2	TRBV28	CETRGRGYGYTF
TRBJ1-5	TRBV6-1	CASSDPDRAQPQHF
TRBJ1-5	TRBV10-2	CATSRGDSNQPQHF
TRBJ1-1	TRBV15	CATSRDFVRGNTEAFF
TRBJ2-1	TRBV2	CATNEQGVGHNEQFF
TRBJ2-3	TRBV6-6	CASTGTSSRDTQYF
TRBJ2-5	TRBV5-6	CASSLSGVRETQYF
TRBJ1-2	TRBV6-1	CASTLTGVDGYTF
TRBJ2-7	TRBV9	CASSVGPLGGPTYEQYF
TRBJ1-2	TRBV28	CATIEGQGATFYGYTF
TRBJ1-4	TRBV18	CASSPFHGNEKLFF
TRBJ1-1	TRBV18	CASSPWENTEAFF
TRBJ2-2	TRBV14	CASSQGYGVNTGELFF
TRBJ2-7	TRBV28	CASSPRTGGVYEQYF
TRBJ1-1	TRBV28	CASRLGQGFTEAFF
TRBJ2-7	TRBV5-6	CASSLRLTSGRGAIEQYF
TRBJ2-7	TRBV10-3	CAISDKGSSYEQYF
TRBJ1-3	TRBV28	CASSYPGRDTIYF
TRBJ2-7	TRBV6-6	CASSPGRYEQYF
TRBJ2-7	TRBV9	CASSVATGPYEQYF
TRBJ2-5	TRBV11-2	CASSLDRGLGTYQETQYF
TRBJ1-6	TRBV6-5	CASSYSRDFNSPLHF
TRBJ1-3	TRBV19	CATEKGYSGNTIYF
.	TRBV28	CASSPGTNEQYF
TRBJ1-3	TRBV28	CASKVPNSGNTIYF
TRBJ1-1	TRBV18	CASSPRTGGAAEAFF
TRBJ1-2	TRBV19	CASIWTGSNYGYTF
TRBJ2-2	TRBV5-1	CASSLAFGQGVPGELFF
TRBJ1-5	TRBV15	CATTGYSNQPQHF
TRBJ2-2	TRBV9	CASPGLAGITGELFF
TRBJ1-1	TRBV7-9	CASSLDPGWTEAFF
TRBJ1-2	TRBV18	CASSRTGSDYGYTF
TRBJ2-5	TRBV27	CASSFVPVEGGETQYF
TRBJ1-4	TRBV9	CASSVRGQGDEKLFF
TRBJ2-1	TRBV7-2	CASSLKTSSYYSNEQFF
TRBJ2-5	TRBV10-3	CAISPSGGWETQYF
TRBJ2-2	TRBV7-6	CASSFSGTGRNTGELFF
TRBJ1-4	TRBV28	CASSGQGATNEKLFF
TRBJ2-6	TRBV28	CASSFESWANVLTF
TRBJ2-7	TRBV5-5	CASSYLGGQYTYEQYF
TRBJ2-7	TRBV5-1	CASSLDRGTHEQYF
TRBJ2-6	TRBV4-1	CASSQVGGPGANVLTF
TRBJ2-5	TRBV6-5	CASSPMGQVQETQYF
TRBJ1-4	TRBV11-2	CASRGEGAEKLFF
TRBJ1-4	TRBV27	CASRPGRFNEKLFF
TRBJ2-7	TRBV27	CASRDKTGTGGAEQYF